The 16 T cell receptor beta chains reported below all come from one sample, sequenced in a study of blood T cell repertoires in COVID-19. Libraries were prepared by immunoSEQ multiplex PCR; TCRdb keeps only in-frame clonotypes and omits some of them. The sample carries approximately 140,000 clones, around four fifths recorded once. The sample taken for sequencing was peripheral blood. The source of these receptors is a middle-aged woman with active or convalescent COVID-19.

As DNA, the CDR3 is TGCGCCAGCAGCCAAGAGCCGGCGGGAGTTGTAGATACGCAGTATTTT. Translated, it gives CASSQEPAGVVDTQYF. The chain links TRBV4-3 to TRBJ2-3; 7 nucleotides agree with TRBD2. V dropped 0 bases and J dropped 5; count of bases not matched to a gene: 8. CDR1 is LGHNA and CDR2 is YSLEER in the germline V gene. The CDR3 runs to 16 residues.

This clone came up once. V and J are TRBV9 and TRBJ1-1; D is undetermined. The CDR3 spans 13 residues. Germline CDR1 and CDR2: SGDLS and YYNGEE. The germline V and J ends were trimmed by 1 base and 4 bases, with 8 bases remaining between them. The CDR3 sequence is CASSVSGFTEAFF. The CDR3 nucleotides are TGTGCCAGCAGCGTATCAGGATTCACTGAAGCTTTCTTT. The entire variable domain, with the rest obtained from reference TRBV9 and TRBJ1-1, is as follows: DSGVTQTPKHLITATGQRVTLRCSPRSGDLSVYWYQQSLDQGLQFLIQYYNGEERAKGNILERFSAQQFPDLHSELNLSSLELGDSALYFCASSVSGFTEAFFGQGTRLTVV.

The chain combines TRBV19 with TRBJ1-3; 8 nucleotides line up with TRBD1. The junction had 7 bases not matched to a gene; V was cut back by 6 bases and J by 3 bases. Germline CDR1 is LNHDA and CDR2 is SQIVND (reference sequence). This CDR3 has 15 amino acids. The CDR3 DNA is TGTGCCAGTAGATCCCAGGGGGCATTTGGAAACACCATATATTTT. It encodes CASRSQGAFGNTIYF. The entire variable domain, with the rest obtained from reference TRBV19 and TRBJ1-3, is as follows: DGGITQSPKYLFRKEGQNVTLSCEQNLNHDAMYWYRQDPGQGLRLIYYSQIVNDFQKGDIAEGYSVSREKKESFPLTVTSAQKNPTAFYLCASRSQGAFGNTIYFGEGSWLTVV.

V is TRBV19 and J is TRBJ1-1; TRBD1 matches at 9 bases. Trimming took 9 bases from V and 5 from J; bases not matched to a gene: 10. In germline, CDR1 is LNHDA, CDR2 SQIVND (reference sequence). The CDR3 spans 14 residues. CDR3 residues: CASNQGTGRTEAFF. Written as DNA, the CDR3 is TGTGCCAGCAATCAGGGGACAGGGAGAACTGAAGCTTTCTTT. The full variable domain, its missing parts supplied by reference TRBV19 and TRBJ1-1, is DGGITQSPKYLFRKEGQNVTLSCEQNLNHDAMYWYRQDPGQGLRLIYYSQIVNDFQKGDIAEGYSVSREKKESFPLTVTSAQKNPTAFYLCASNQGTGRTEAFFGQGTRLTVV.

This chain uses TRBV7-2 with TRBJ2-1, with 8 bases fitting TRBD1. The CDR3 is made up of 14 amino acids. V lost 4 bases to trimming and J lost 9 bases; unmatched junction nucleotides: 8. Germline V gene data show CDR1 as SGHTA and CDR2 as FQGNSA. The CDR3, as DNA: TGTGCCAGCAGCTCACGGACAGGGCTCACTGAGCAGTTCTTC. It codes for CASSSRTGLTEQFF.

This clone was seen only a few times. The chain is built from TRBV6-6 and TRBJ1-6; D possibly corresponds to TRBD1 (6 bases). V lost 7 bases and J lost 10, with 20 bases in between. CDR3 length: 15 amino acids. Germline V CDR1 and CDR2: MNHNY, SVGAGI (reference sequence). CDR3 residues: CASIPAARGGSPLHF. CDR3 nucleotide sequence: TGTGCCAGCATTCCCGCGGCCAGGGGCGGATCACCCCTCCACTTT.

The rearrangement links TRBV5-1 to TRBJ1-5; TRBD1 matches 10 bases. This CDR3 contains 14 residues. CDR1 SGHRS and CDR2 YFSETQ come from the germline V gene. Trimming cost V 3 bases and J 11 bases; bases outside gene matches: 8. CDR3 DNA sequence: TGCGCCAGCAGCTCCGGGACAGGGGATAGGGCCCAGCATTTT. It encodes CASSSGTGDRAQHF. Combining the CDR3 with reference TRBV5-1 and TRBJ1-5 gives the whole variable domain KAGVTQTPRYLIKTRGQQVTLSCSPISGHRSVSWYQQTPGQGLQFLFEYFSETQRNKGNFPGRFSGRQFSNSRSEMNVSTLELGDSALYLCASSSGTGDRAQHFGDGTRLSIL.

The rearrangement links TRBV24-1 to TRBJ2-7; 7 bases line up with TRBD1. Unmatched junction bases numbered 5, after V lost 9 bases and J lost 1 base. There are 13 residues in the CDR3. Germline V gene data show CDR1 as KGHDR and CDR2 as SFDVKD. The CDR3 coding sequence is TGTGCCACCTCCGGGACAGCTTCCTACGAGCAGTACTTC. It encodes CATSGTASYEQYF.

In this sample, this clone turned up once. The chain joins TRBV15 to TRBJ2-5; 10 nucleotides agree with TRBD2. V lost 5 bases, J lost 4 bases, and 7 bases stayed unmatched. CDR1 LNHNV and CDR2 YYDKDF come from the germline V gene (reference sequence). CDR3 length: 15 amino acids. As DNA, the CDR3 is TGTGCCACCAGCCCTCGGACTAGCGGCTTAGAGACCCAGTACTTC. This sequence encodes CATSPRTSGLETQYF.

The CDR3 nucleotides read TGTGCCACCACGGGGACAGCCCTAGCCAAAAACATTCAGTACTTC. The encoded protein is CATTGTALAKNIQYF. The J gene is TRBJ2-4, the V gene TRBV19, with 7 bases that match TRBD1. Germline CDR1 LNHDA, CDR2 SQIVND (reference sequence). Unmatched junction bases numbered 9, after V lost 10 bases and J lost 0 bases. The CDR3 spans 15 residues.

A few counts support this clone. CDR3 amino acids: CASSPQGAGSPLHF. DNA for the CDR3: TGTGCCAGCAGCCCACAGGGAGCAGGGTCACCCCTCCACTTT. The chain recombines TRBV6-6 with TRBJ1-6; tentatively, D is TRBD1 (6 bases). The germline V gene encodes CDR1 MNHNY and CDR2 SVGAGI (reference sequence). V was clipped by 6 bases and J by 10 bases, with 16 bases between them. The CDR3 length is 14 residues.

CDR3 in amino acids: CASSDQSQGANQPQHF. In DNA form, the CDR3 reads TGCGCCAGCAGTGACCAGAGCCAGGGGGCGAATCAGCCCCAGCATTTT. The chain employs TRBV10-2 and TRBJ1-5, with TRBD1 matching 8 bases. This CDR3 contains 16 residues. CDR1 is WSHSY and CDR2 is SAAADI in the germline V gene. Trimming took 3 bases from V and 4 from J; bases not matched to a gene: 8.

The rearrangement links TRBV11-3 to TRBJ2-3; TRBD2 aligns across 10 bases. Germline assignment: CDR1 SGHNT and CDR2 YENEEA. The J segment lost 6 bases and the V segment lost 1 base, leaving 4 bases of the junction unmatched. This CDR3 region has 15 residues. The CDR3 nucleotides are TGTGCCAGCAGCTTAGGACTAGCGGGTCAGGATACGCAGTATTTT. It encodes CASSLGLAGQDTQYF.

The rearrangement uses TRBV28 and TRBJ2-6; D possibly corresponds to TRBD1 (6 bases). This CDR3 comprises 17 residues. Germline lookup yields CDR1 MDHEN and CDR2 SYDVKM. V shed 7 bases and J shed 0 bases, with 16 bases lying between them. This CDR3 is CASTQGNFFSGANVLTF. The CDR3 nucleotides read TGTGCCAGCACCCAGGGGAATTTCTTCTCTGGGGCCAACGTCCTGACTTTC.

This chain's CDR3 is CASSFKLVSSYNEQFF. In nucleotides, the CDR3 is TGTGCCAGCAGCTTTAAACTAGTAAGTTCCTACAATGAGCAGTTCTTC. The chain uses TRBV5-4 and TRBJ2-1, with D tentatively TRBD2 (5 bases). This CDR3 region has 16 residues. Germline assignment: CDR1 SGHNT and CDR2 YYREEE (reference sequence). V was trimmed by 2 bases and J by 1 base, leaving 13 bases between them.

This sequence joins TRBV24-1 and TRBJ1-2, with 7 bases matching TRBD1. Germline V lookup: CDR1 KGHDR, CDR2 SFDVKD. V shed 3 bases, J shed 4 bases, and the junction held 4 bases outside the gene matches. CDR3 length: 14 amino acids. This chain's CDR3 is CATSDHRDSYGYTF. Here the CDR3 DNA reads TGTGCCACCAGTGATCATCGGGACAGCTATGGCTACACCTTC.